This T cell receptor beta chain was retrieved from a study of blood T cell repertoires in COVID-19. The CDR3 length is 16 residues. Germline CDR1 is LNHDA and CDR2 is SQIVND (reference sequence). V shed 1 base, J shed 6 bases, and the junction held 10 bases outside the gene matches. Repertoires were generated with immunoSEQ multiplex PCR, while TCRdb's copy carries only in-frame clones and drops some. The repertoire includes about 220,000 clones, 80% to 85% of them detected once, and more than 2% sits in the top ten. The chain carries TRBV19 and TRBJ2-7; TRBD2 aligns across 9 bases. The sequencing sample was made of peripheral blood. The sequence was obtained from a woman in her sixties or seventies with acute or convalescent COVID-19. CDR3 amino acids: CASSIVGGGASREQYF. In DNA, the CDR3 is TGTGCCAGTAGTATAGTGGGCGGGGGGGCCTCCCGCGAGCAGTACTTC.